This T cell receptor (beta chain) was recorded in a study of breast tumors, draining lymph nodes, adjacent tissues. Overall study findings and caveats: Compared with lymph nodes, tumors were less diverse; compared with nontumor tissue, more.

The table lists this clonotype with many counts. Its antigen remains unidentified. Breast cancer patients provided tissue from their axillary draining lymph nodes. TCRdb reanalysed the multiplex PCR reads using MiXCR and keeps one entry per CDR3 protein. The sample records about 200,000 distinct CDR3 sequences, about 32% being singletons. The clonotype comes from a female donor with breast cancer. Some clones in this sample may be carry-over from other donors' samples. Sequenced: axillary lymph node tissue.

CDR3 bases: TGTGCCAGCAGTTCCCCAGGGCCCACCTACGAGCAGTACTTC. This translates into CASSSPGPTYEQYF. The chain is built from TRBV12-3 or TRBV12-4 and TRBJ2-7; tentatively, D is TRBD1 (5 bases). The CDR3 loop spans 14 amino acids. Trimming pared 4 bases from V and 2 bases from J, leaving 12 bases between.